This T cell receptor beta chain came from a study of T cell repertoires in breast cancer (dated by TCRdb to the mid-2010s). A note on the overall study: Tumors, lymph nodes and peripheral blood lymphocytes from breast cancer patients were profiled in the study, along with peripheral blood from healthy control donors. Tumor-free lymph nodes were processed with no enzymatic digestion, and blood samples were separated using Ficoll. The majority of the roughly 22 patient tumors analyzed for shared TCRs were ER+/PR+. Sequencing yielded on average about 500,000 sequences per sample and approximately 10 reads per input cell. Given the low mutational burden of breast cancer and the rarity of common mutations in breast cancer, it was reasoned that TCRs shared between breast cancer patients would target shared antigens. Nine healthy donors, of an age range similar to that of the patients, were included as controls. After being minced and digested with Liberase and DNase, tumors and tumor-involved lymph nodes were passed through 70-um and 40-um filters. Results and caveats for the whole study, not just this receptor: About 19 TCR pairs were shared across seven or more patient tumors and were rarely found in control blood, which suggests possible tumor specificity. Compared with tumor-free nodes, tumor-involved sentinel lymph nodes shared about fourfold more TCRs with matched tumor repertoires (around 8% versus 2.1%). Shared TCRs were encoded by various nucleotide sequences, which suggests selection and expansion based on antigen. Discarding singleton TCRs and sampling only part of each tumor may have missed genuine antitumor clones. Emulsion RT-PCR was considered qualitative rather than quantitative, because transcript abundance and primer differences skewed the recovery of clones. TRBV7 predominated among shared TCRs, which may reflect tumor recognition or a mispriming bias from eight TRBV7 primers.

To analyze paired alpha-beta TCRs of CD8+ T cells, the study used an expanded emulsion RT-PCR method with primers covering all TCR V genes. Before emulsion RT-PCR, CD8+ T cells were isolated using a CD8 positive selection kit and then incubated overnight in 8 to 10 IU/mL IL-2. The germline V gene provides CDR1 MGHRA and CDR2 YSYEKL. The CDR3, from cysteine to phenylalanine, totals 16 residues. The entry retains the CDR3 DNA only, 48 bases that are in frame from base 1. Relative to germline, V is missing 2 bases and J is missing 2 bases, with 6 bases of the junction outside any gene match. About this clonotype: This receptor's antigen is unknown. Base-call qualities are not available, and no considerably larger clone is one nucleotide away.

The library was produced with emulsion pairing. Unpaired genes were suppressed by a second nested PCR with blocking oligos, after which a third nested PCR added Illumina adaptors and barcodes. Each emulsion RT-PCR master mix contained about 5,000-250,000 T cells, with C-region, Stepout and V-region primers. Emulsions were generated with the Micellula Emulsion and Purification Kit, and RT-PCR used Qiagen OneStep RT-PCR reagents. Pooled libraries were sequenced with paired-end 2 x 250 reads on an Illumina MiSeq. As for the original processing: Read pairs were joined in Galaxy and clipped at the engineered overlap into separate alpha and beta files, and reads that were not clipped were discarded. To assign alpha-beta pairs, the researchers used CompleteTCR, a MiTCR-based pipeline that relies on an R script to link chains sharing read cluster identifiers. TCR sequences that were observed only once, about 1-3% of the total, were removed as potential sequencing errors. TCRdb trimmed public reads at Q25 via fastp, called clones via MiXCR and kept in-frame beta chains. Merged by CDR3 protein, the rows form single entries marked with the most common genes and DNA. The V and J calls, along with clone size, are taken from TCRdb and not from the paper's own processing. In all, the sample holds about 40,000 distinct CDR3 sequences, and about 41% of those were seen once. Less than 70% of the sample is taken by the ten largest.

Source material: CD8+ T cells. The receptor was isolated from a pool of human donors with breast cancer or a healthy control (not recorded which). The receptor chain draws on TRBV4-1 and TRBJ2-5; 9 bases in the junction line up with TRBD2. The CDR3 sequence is CASSQLIAGDQETQYF. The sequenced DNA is TGCGCCAGCAGCCAACTCATAGCGGGAGATCAAGAGACCCAGTACTTC.